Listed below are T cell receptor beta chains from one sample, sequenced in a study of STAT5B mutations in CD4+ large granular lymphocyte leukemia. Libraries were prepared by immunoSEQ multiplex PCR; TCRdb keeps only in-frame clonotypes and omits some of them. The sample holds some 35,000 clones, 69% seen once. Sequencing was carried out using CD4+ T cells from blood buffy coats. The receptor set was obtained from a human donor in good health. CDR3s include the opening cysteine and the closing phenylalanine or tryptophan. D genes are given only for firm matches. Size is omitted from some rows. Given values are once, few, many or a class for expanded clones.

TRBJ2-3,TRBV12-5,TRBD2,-,CASGLGTSGVTDTQYF,TGTGCTAGTGGTTTGGGGACTAGCGGGGTCACAGATACGCAGTATTTT
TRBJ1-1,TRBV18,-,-,CASSPMLTVEAFF,TGTGCCAGCTCACCTATGCTAACAGTTGAAGCTTTCTTT
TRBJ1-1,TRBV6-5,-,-,CASSRNRRSEAFF,TGTGCCAGCAGTCGCAACCGGCGGTCGGAAGCTTTCTTT
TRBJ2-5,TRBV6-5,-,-,CASSYSNPGSQETQYF,TGTGCCAGCAGTTACTCGAATCCTGGCAGCCAAGAGACCCAGTACTTC
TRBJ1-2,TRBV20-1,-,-,CSARVNYGYTF,TGCAGTGCTAGAGTCAACTATGGCTACACCTTC
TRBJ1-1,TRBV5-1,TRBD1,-,CASGAGGANTEAFF,TGCGCCAGCGGGGCAGGGGGAGCGAACACTGAAGCTTTCTTT
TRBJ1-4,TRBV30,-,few,CAWSLGPEKLFF,TGTGCCTGGAGCTTAGGCCCGGAAAAACTGTTTTTT
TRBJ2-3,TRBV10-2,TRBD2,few,CASSVLAGGHGLDTQYF,TGCGCCAGCAGTGTACTAGCGGGGGGGCACGGCTTAGATACGCAGTATTTT
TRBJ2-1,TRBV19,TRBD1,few,CASSRTGGRYNEQFF,TGTGCCAGTAGTAGGACAGGGGGGCGGTACAATGAGCAGTTCTTC
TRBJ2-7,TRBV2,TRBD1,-,CASRDWDSAFEQYF,TGTGCCAGCAGGGACTGGGACAGTGCTTTCGAGCAGTACTTC
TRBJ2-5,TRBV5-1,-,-,CASSGRTGQETQYF,TGCGCCAGCAGCGGGAGGACAGGACAAGAGACCCAGTACTTC
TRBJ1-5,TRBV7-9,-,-,CASSLWGPHQPQHF,TGTGCCAGCAGCTTATGGGGTCCCCATCAGCCCCAGCATTTT
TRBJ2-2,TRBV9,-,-,CASSVGGRGSGELFF,TGTGCCAGCAGCGTAGGGGGTAGGGGGTCCGGGGAGCTGTTTTTT
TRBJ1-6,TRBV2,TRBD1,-,CATLRQGLDNSPLHF,TGTGCCACCCTAAGACAGGGGCTGGATAATTCACCCCTCCACTTT
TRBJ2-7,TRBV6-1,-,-,CASSERGDSLGYEQYF,TGTGCCAGCAGTGAGAGGGGGGACAGCCTGGGATACGAGCAGTACTTC
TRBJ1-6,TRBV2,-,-,CASSQSSYNSPLHF,TGTGCCAGTTCCCAGAGCTCCTATAATTCACCCCTCCACTTT
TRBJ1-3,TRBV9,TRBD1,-,CASSALKTGQRNTIYF,TGTGCCAGCAGCGCCCTTAAGACAGGGCAGAGAAACACCATATATTTT
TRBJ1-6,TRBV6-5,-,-,CASRLRAPNSPLHF,TGTGCCAGCAGGCTCCGGGCCCCGAATTCACCCCTCCACTTT
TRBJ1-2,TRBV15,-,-,CATSPGARPDYGYTF,TGTGCCACCTCCCCGGGAGCCCGACCGGACTATGGCTACACCTTC
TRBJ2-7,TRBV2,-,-,CASSSTAYEQYF,TGTGCCAGCAGTAGTACAGCCTACGAGCAGTACTTC
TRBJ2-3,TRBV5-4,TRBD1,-,CASSSGTGITDTQYF,TGTGCCAGCAGCTCAGGGACAGGCATCACAGATACGCAGTATTTT
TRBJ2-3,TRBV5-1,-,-,CASSLRGGRGDTQYF,TGCGCCAGCAGCTTGAGGGGGGGCCGCGGAGATACGCAGTATTTT